The rows below give T cell receptor beta chains drawn from one sample of a study. TCRdb fed the RT-PCR reads into MiXCR, producing one record per CDR3 protein. Counted here are fewer than 800,000 distinct CDR3 sequences, 13% to 15% occurring once; the ten biggest clones make up roughly 3.9%. Sequenced material: memory CD4+ T cells from blood. The source is a female donor in good health, serving as a healthy control. Both conserved end residues are part of each CDR3. Fields, in order: V gene, clone size, D gene, J gene, CDR3 protein, CDR3 DNA. A D gene is named only where the DNA matches it firmly. Clone size is stated in some rows and not others, as once, few, many or a class when expanded.

TRBV20-1	.	.	TRBJ1-1	CSAMRGTSYTEAFF	TGCAGTGCTATGCGGGGCACCTCCTACACTGAAGCTTTCTTT
TRBV20-1	many	TRBD1	TRBJ2-5	CSARPRTGRETQYF	TGCAGTGCTAGACCCCGGACAGGGCGGGAGACCCAGTACTTC
TRBV5-5	few	.	TRBJ1-5	CASSLDPSSNQPQHF	TGTGCCAGCAGCTTGGACCCTAGTAGCAATCAGCCCCAGCATTTT
TRBV7-2	few	TRBD1	TRBJ2-3	CASSSPDRGRGASTDTQYF	TGTGCCAGCAGCTCCCCAGACAGGGGGCGAGGGGCTAGCACAGATACGCAGTATTTT
TRBV15	many	TRBD1	TRBJ2-2	CATREPGQGNTGELFF	TGTGCCACCAGGGAGCCGGGACAGGGGAACACCGGGGAGCTGTTTTTT
TRBV7-9	few	.	TRBJ1-3	CASSLGGNQATGNTIYF	TGTGCCAGCAGCTTAGGGGGAAACCAAGCGACTGGAAACACCATATATTTT
TRBV11-2	few	TRBD1	TRBJ1-1	CASSPLAGGVAFF	TGTGCCAGCAGCCCCCTAGCAGGGGGCGTAGCTTTCTTT
TRBV7-3	.	TRBD1	TRBJ2-2	CASSGQGFGELFF	TGTGCCAGCAGCGGACAGGGTTTCGGGGAGCTGTTTTTT
TRBV19	few	.	TRBJ1-2	CASKDRNYGYTF	TGTGCCTCTAAAGACAGAAACTATGGCTACACCTTC
TRBV7-2	.	TRBD1	TRBJ1-5	CASSLTGTALEPQHF	TGTGCCAGCAGCTTAACCGGGACAGCTCTTGAGCCCCAGCATTTT
TRBV5-1	.	TRBD2	TRBJ2-1	CASSSGLEVEQFF	TGCGCCAGCAGCTCTGGACTAGAAGTCGAGCAGTTCTTC
TRBV7-9	few	.	TRBJ2-5	CASKKRADSLGETQYF	TGTGCCAGCAAAAAGAGGGCGGATTCCCTCGGAGAGACCCAGTACTTC
TRBV10-3	many	TRBD1	TRBJ1-3	CAISDPVGQGAFGNTIYF	TGTGCCATCAGTGACCCAGTGGGACAGGGGGCGTTCGGAAACACCATATATTTT
TRBV5-1	.	.	TRBJ1-2	CASSLFAGANYGYTF	TGCGCCAGTAGTCTCTTTGCAGGGGCTAACTATGGCTACACCTTC
TRBV7-3	.	.	TRBJ2-1	CASSPTKGGIEQFF	TGTGCCAGCAGCCCGACGAAGGGGGGAATTGAGCAGTTCTTC
TRBV6-5	.	.	TRBJ2-5	CASSSLLGRGTQETQYF	TGTGCCAGCAGTTCCCTTCTGGGGAGGGGGACTCAAGAGACCCAGTACTTC
TRBV4-2	.	TRBD2	TRBJ2-5	CASSQYSTSGEGETQYF	TGTGCCAGCAGCCAATATTCGACTAGCGGAGAGGGGGAGACCCAGTACTTC
TRBV20-1	few	.	TRBJ2-5	CSAMGDYAQETQYF	TGCAGTGCTATGGGGGATTACGCCCAAGAGACCCAGTACTTC
TRBV20-1	many	TRBD1	TRBJ1-2	CSARGQGGGRGDGYTF	TGCAGTGCTAGAGGACAGGGGGGAGGGAGGGGAGACGGCTACACCTTC
TRBV28	many	.	TRBJ1-4	CASTMAATNEKLFF	TGTGCCAGCACCATGGCTGCAACTAATGAAAAACTGTTTTTT
TRBV5-1	.	.	TRBJ2-5	CASSLMSVEETQYF	TGCGCCAGCAGCTTGATGTCAGTCGAAGAGACCCAGTACTTC
TRBV18	many	.	TRBJ1-5	CASSPQGGQPQHF	TGTGCCAGCTCACCACAGGGCGGTCAGCCCCAGCATTTT
TRBV6-1	few	.	TRBJ2-1	CASSIGRREQFF	TGTGCCAGCAGCATAGGTCGACGAGAGCAGTTCTTC
TRBV5-1	many	.	TRBJ2-3	CASSAGAGQHTDTQYF	TGCGCCAGCAGCGCCGGGGCCGGACAGCACACAGATACGCAGTATTTT
TRBV7-2	.	.	TRBJ2-5	CASSRRLGQETQYF	TGTGCCAGCAGCCGCAGGTTGGGACAAGAGACCCAGTACTTC
TRBV15	.	.	TRBJ1-1	CATSLQGNTEAFF	TGTGCCACTAGTCTACAGGGGAACACTGAAGCTTTCTTT
TRBV5-1	many	TRBD2	TRBJ2-4	CASWTSGELAKNIQYF	TGCGCCAGCTGGACTAGCGGAGAATTAGCCAAAAACATTCAGTACTTC
TRBV5-6	.	TRBD1	TRBJ2-2	CASSFGQGWTGELFF	TGTGCCAGCAGCTTTGGACAGGGCTGGACCGGGGAGCTGTTTTTT
TRBV12-3/TRBV12-4	few	.	TRBJ2-2	CASNPGAEKAGELFF	TGTGCCAGCAACCCTGGTGCGGAAAAGGCCGGGGAGCTGTTTTTT
TRBV20-1	.	TRBD1	TRBJ1-5	CSARDRGNQPQHF	TGCAGTGCTAGGGACAGGGGCAATCAGCCCCAGCATTTT
TRBV27	few	.	TRBJ1-1	CASSFRASTEAFF	TGTGCCAGCAGTTTCCGAGCGAGCACTGAAGCTTTCTTT
TRBV6-2/TRBV6-3	few	.	TRBJ1-2	CASSPITTGLRYGYTF	TGTGCCAGCAGCCCTATTACCACGGGGCTTCGCTATGGCTACACCTTC
TRBV5-1	.	.	TRBJ1-1	CASSFFLEPMNTEAFF	TGCGCCAGCAGCTTTTTTCTCGAACCCATGAACACTGAAGCTTTCTTT
TRBV5-1	many	TRBD1	TRBJ2-7	CASRLGQGSSAYEQYF	TGCGCCAGCAGACTCGGACAGGGCTCCTCCGCCTACGAGCAGTACTTC
TRBV7-2	many	.	TRBJ1-2	CASSPAAGANYGYTF	TGTGCCAGCAGCCCCGCCGCCGGAGCTAACTATGGCTACACCTTC
TRBV7-3	.	.	TRBJ2-1	CASSANPSSYNEQFF	TGTGCCAGCAGCGCGAACCCGAGCTCCTACAATGAGCAGTTCTTC
TRBV29-1	many	.	TRBJ2-3	CSVRPGHGIGADTQYF	TGCAGCGTGCGCCCCGGCCACGGGATCGGGGCAGATACGCAGTATTTT
TRBV7-2	.	TRBD2	TRBJ2-5	CASSPIAAAGAETQYF	TGTGCCAGCAGCCCGATAGCGGCAGCGGGAGCAGAGACCCAGTACTTC